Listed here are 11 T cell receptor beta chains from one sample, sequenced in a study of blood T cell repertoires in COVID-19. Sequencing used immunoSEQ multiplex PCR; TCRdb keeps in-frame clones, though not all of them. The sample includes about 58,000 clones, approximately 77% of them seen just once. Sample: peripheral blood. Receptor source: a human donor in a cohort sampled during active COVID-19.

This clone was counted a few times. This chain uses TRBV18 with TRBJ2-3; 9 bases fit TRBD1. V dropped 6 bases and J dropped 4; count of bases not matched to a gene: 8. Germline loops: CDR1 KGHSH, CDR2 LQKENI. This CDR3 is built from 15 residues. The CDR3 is CASSTGQGGADTQYF. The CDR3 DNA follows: TGTGCCAGCTCTACGGGACAGGGAGGCGCAGATACGCAGTATTTT. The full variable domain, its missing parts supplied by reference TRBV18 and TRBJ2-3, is NAGVMQNPRHLVRRRGQEARLRCSPMKGHSHVYWYRQLPEEGLKFMVYLQKENIIDESGMPKERFSAEFPKEGPSILRIQQVVRGDSAAYFCASSTGQGGADTQYFGPGTRLTVL.

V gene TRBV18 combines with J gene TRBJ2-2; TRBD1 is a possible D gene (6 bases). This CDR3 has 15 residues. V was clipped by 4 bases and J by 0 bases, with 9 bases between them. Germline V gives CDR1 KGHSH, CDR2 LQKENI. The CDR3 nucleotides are TGTGCCAGCTCACGGGGACACGCGAACACCGGGGAGCTGTTTTTT. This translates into CASSRGHANTGELFF.

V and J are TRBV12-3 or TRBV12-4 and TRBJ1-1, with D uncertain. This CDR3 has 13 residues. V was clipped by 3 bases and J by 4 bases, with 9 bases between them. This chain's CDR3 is CASSLTGSTEAFF. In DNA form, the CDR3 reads TGTGCCAGCAGTTTGACTGGAAGCACTGAAGCTTTCTTT.

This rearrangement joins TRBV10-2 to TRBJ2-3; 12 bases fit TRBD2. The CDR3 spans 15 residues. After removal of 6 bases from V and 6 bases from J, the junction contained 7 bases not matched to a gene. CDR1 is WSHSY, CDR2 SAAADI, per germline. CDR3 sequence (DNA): TGCGCCAGCAGAGCTAGCGGGGGGGCCAGGGATACGCAGTATTTT. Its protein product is CASRASGGARDTQYF.

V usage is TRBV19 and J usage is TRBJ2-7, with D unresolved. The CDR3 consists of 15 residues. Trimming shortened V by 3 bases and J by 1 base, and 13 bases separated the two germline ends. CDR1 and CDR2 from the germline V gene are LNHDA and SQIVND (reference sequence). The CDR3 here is CASSISSASSYEQYF. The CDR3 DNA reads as TGTGCCAGTAGTATCTCGAGCGCCAGTTCCTACGAGCAGTACTTC.

The DNA of the CDR3 is TGTGCCTGGAGTCGCTCAGGGGCCGGTTACGAGCAGTACTTC. Amino acid sequence: CAWSRSGAGYEQYF. This sequence joins TRBV30 and TRBJ2-7; TRBD1 might be the D (6 bases). V was trimmed by 2 bases and J by 4 bases, leaving 15 bases between them. The germline gives CDR1 GTSNPN, CDR2 SVGIG (reference sequence). The CDR3 length is 14 residues.

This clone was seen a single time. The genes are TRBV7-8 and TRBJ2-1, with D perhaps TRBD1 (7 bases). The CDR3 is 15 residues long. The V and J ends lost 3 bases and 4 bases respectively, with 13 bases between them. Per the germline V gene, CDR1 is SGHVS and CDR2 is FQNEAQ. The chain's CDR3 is CASSFGGGMYNEQFF. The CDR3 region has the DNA TGTGCCAGCAGCTTCGGAGGGGGCATGTACAATGAGCAGTTCTTC.

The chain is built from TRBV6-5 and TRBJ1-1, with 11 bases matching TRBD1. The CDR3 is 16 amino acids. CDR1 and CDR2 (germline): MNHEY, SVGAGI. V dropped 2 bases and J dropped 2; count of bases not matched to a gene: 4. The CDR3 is CASSYGDRGINTEAFF. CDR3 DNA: TGTGCCAGCAGTTACGGGGACAGGGGGATCAACACTGAAGCTTTCTTT.

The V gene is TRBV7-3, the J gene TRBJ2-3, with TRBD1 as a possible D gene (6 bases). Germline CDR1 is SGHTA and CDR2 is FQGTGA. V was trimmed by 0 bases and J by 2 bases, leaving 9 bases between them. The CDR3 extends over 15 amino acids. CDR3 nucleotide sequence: TGTGCCAGCAGCTTAACAGGACAGAACACAGATACGCAGTATTTT. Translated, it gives CASSLTGQNTDTQYF.

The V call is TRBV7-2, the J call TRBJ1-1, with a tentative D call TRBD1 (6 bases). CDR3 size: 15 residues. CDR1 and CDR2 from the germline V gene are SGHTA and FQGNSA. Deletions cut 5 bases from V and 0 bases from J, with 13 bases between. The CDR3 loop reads CASSPSAGVNTEAFF. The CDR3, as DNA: TGTGCCAGCAGCCCTTCTGCAGGGGTGAACACTGAAGCTTTCTTT.

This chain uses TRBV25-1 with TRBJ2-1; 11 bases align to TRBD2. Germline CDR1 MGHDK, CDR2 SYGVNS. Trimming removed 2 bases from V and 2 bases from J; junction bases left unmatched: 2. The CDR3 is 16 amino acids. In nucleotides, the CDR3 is TGTGCCAGCAGTGAAGAACTAGCGGGAGCCTACAATGAGCAGTTCTTC. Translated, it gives CASSEELAGAYNEQFF.